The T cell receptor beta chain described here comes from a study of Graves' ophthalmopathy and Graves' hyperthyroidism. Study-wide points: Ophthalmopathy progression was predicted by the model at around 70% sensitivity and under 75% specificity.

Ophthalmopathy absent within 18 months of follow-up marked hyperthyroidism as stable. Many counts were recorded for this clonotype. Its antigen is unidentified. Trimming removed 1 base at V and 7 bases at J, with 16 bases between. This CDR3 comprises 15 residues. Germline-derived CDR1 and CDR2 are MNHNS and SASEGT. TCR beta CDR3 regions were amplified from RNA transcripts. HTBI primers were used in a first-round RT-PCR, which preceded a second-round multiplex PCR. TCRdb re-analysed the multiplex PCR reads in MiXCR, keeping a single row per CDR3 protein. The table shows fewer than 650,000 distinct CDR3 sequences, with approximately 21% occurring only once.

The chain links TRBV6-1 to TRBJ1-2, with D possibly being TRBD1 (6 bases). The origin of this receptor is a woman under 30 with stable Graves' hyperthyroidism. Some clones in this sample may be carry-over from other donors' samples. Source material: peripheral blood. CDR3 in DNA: TGTGCCAGCAGTGAAGAGTGGTTGGGGGGCTCTGGCTACACCTTC. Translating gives CASSEEWLGGSGYTF.